Following are 25 T cell receptor beta chains from one sample sequenced in a study of identical twins. TCRdb itself ran the 5' RACE reads through MiXCR, one entry per CDR3 protein. The data contain 400,000 or so distinct CDR3 sequences, around 9.7% of them singletons. The sequenced sample consisted of naive T cells sorted from blood. These receptors all stem from a woman in her fifties or sixties in good health.

This clonotype showed up just a few times. The chain carries TRBV21-1 and TRBJ1-1; the D call TRBD1 from the table was never checked on the DNA. TRBV21-1 is a recognized pseudogene. This CDR3 spans 15 amino acids. The DNA of the CDR3 is TGTGCCAGCAGCAAAGAGGGGGGTCAGAACACTGAAGCTTTCTTT. Translated: CASSKEGGQNTEAFF.

There are many counts of this clonotype. Here the CDR3 reads CAISRQNTEAFF. The CDR3 nucleotides are TGTGCCATCAGTAGACAGAACACTGAAGCTTTCTTT. The V gene is TRBV10-3, the J gene TRBJ1-1, with D hard to call. Germline V CDR1 and CDR2: ENHRY, SYGVKD. Trimming cost V 5 bases and J 1 base, with 5 bases left between them. The CDR3 loop spans 12 amino acids.

This clonotype was found many times. The rearrangement joins TRBV10-3 to TRBJ2-1; D tentatively reads TRBD1 or TRBD2 (5 bases each). Germline V gene lookup returns CDR1 ENHRY and CDR2 SYGVKD. V lost 6 bases, J lost 6 bases, and 18 bases lay in between. CDR3 length: 15 amino acids. The CDR3 bases are TGTGCCATCAGAGCTGGGACCGATTTGAGCAATGAGCAGTTCTTC. Translating it yields CAIRAGTDLSNEQFF.

The rearrangement links TRBV14 to TRBJ2-1, with TRBD1 as a possible D gene (6 bases). Germline V gene data show CDR1 as SGHDN and CDR2 as FVKESK. The CDR3 length is 16 residues. Deletions cut 0 bases from V and 1 base from J, with 10 bases between. This chain's CDR3 is CASSQERGSSYNEQFF. The CDR3 bases are TGTGCCAGCAGCCAAGAAAGGGGGAGTTCCTACAATGAGCAGTTCTTC.

The rearrangement uses TRBV12-3 or TRBV12-4 and TRBJ1-1; D remains unclear. V shed 5 bases and J shed 2 bases, with 9 bases lying between them. This CDR3 comprises 13 residues. The CDR3 loop reads CASSPNSNTEAFF. DNA of the CDR3: TGTGCCAGCAGTCCCAACAGTAACACTGAAGCTTTCTTT.

This clonotype has at least ten counts. This CDR3 is CATSRGGQGWGNEQFF. CDR3 sequence (DNA): TGTGCCACCAGCAGAGGTGGACAGGGTTGGGGGAATGAGCAGTTCTTC. V and J are TRBV15 and TRBJ2-1; 8 bases fit TRBD1. V shed 1 base and J 7 bases; nucleotides not matched to a gene: 9. The CDR3 sequence is 16 residues long. Germline V gene data show CDR1 as LNHNV and CDR2 as YYDKDF (reference sequence).

The chain recombines TRBV9 with TRBJ2-5; 15 positions agree with TRBD2. Germline CDR1 is SGDLS and CDR2 is YYNGEE. After removal of 3 bases from V and 4 bases from J, the junction contained 4 bases not matched to a gene. The CDR3 has 16 amino acids. CDR3 sequence reads: CASSAGLAGGSETQYF. The CDR3 bases are TGTGCCAGCAGCGCCGGACTAGCGGGAGGGTCAGAGACCCAGTACTTC.

The rearrangement uses TRBV7-8 and TRBJ1-4; D may be TRBD1 (6 bases). The CDR3 loop spans 18 amino acids. Trimming took 1 base from V and 8 from J, leaving 23 bases between them. Germline V gives CDR1 SGHVS, CDR2 FQNEAQ. The CDR3 loop is CASSLVTPQDSIREKLFF. The CDR3 bases are TGTGCCAGCAGCTTAGTAACGCCCCAGGACAGCATTAGAGAAAAACTGTTTTTT.

DNA for the CDR3: TGTGCCAGCAGCCAAGATGTAGCTAGCGGACTCTACGAGCAGTACTTC. Translation: CASSQDVASGLYEQYF. The rearrangement uses TRBV3-1 and TRBJ2-7; 7 bases line up with TRBD2. Germline CDR1 and CDR2: LGHDT and YNNKEL (reference sequence). V was pared by 0 bases and J by 3 bases, with 8 bases of the junction left unmatched. CDR3 length: 16 residues.

This clonotype was counted many times. This sequence joins TRBV9 and TRBJ2-2, with 7 bases aligning to TRBD1. The CDR3 totals 16 residues. Germline V gene lookup returns CDR1 SGDLS and CDR2 YYNGEE. V lost 2 bases to trimming and J lost 7 bases; unmatched junction nucleotides: 11. CDR3 nucleotides: TGTGCCAGCAGCGTTACAACAGGGGAATTGGGCGGGGAGCTGTTTTTT. Protein: CASSVTTGELGGELFF.

This chain uses TRBV11-2 with TRBJ1-4; D is undetermined. Germline V gene sequence: CDR1 SGHAT, CDR2 FQNNGV. The CDR3 sequence is 14 residues long. V dropped 5 bases and J dropped 10 bases, with 17 bases sitting between them. CDR3 residues: CASSQRGLGVKLFF. The CDR3 DNA reads as TGTGCCAGCAGCCAGCGAGGCCTCGGTGTAAAACTGTTTTTT.

The chain recombines TRBV15 with TRBJ2-5, with D unresolved. The V gene's germline CDR1 is LNHNV and CDR2 YYDKDF (reference sequence). V dropped 0 bases and J dropped 0 bases, with 2 bases sitting between them. CDR3 size: 13 residues. DNA of the CDR3: TGTGCCACCAGCAGAGACAACCAAGAGACCCAGTACTTC. Encoded protein: CATSRDNQETQYF.

This clonotype was seen a few times. The chain has TRBV6-5 and TRBJ2-2; D unresolved. Trimming stripped 2 bases from V and 8 bases from J, with 6 bases between. CDR3 size: 12 residues. CDR1 is MNHEY, CDR2 SVGAGI, per germline. The CDR3 region is CASSYSQGELFF. The CDR3 DNA follows: TGTGCCAGCAGTTACAGCCAGGGGGAGCTGTTTTTT.

The sample holds many counts of this clonotype. This chain joins TRBV7-3 and TRBJ2-2; possibly TRBD1 for D (5 bases). V was clipped by 6 bases and J by 3 bases, with 29 bases between them. The germline gives CDR1 SGHTA, CDR2 FQGTGA. This CDR3 has 20 residues. For the CDR3, the DNA is TGTGCCAGCAGTCTGGTCCCCGTTCAGGGTCCACCCGGGTACACCGGGGAGCTGTTTTTT. It is translated as CASSLVPVQGPPGYTGELFF.

The rearrangement uses TRBV11-2 and TRBJ1-3, with D unresolved. CDR1 SGHAT and CDR2 FQNNGV come from the germline V gene. V shed 0 bases and J shed 0 bases, with 12 bases lying between them. This CDR3 has 17 residues. This CDR3 is CASSLEGRRLSGNTIYF. In DNA form, the CDR3 reads TGTGCCAGCAGCTTAGAAGGAAGGAGACTCTCTGGAAACACCATATATTTT. Full variable domain (rest looked up from reference TRBV11-2 and TRBJ1-3): EAGVAQSPRYKIIEKRQSVAFWCNPISGHATLYWYQQILGQGPKLLIQFQNNGVVDDSQLPKDRFSAERLKGVDSTLKIQPAKLEDSAVYLCASSLEGRRLSGNTIYFGEGSWLTVV.

A few counts support this clonotype. The chain joins TRBV4-1 to TRBJ2-1; 15 bases align to TRBD2. The V and J ends lost 2 bases and 10 bases, in that order; junction bases with no gene match: 3. CDR1 and CDR2 from the germline V gene are MGHRA and YSYEKL. The length of the CDR3 is 15 residues. CDR3 nucleotide sequence: TGCGCCAGCAGCCAATTGGGACTAGCGGGAGGAGAGCAGTTCTTC. This translates into CASSQLGLAGGEQFF.

This chain links TRBV5-6 with TRBJ2-7; D unclear. The germline V gene encodes CDR1 SGHDT and CDR2 YYEEEE. V was clipped by 5 bases and J by 3 bases, with 18 bases between them. The CDR3 spans 15 residues. CDR3 coding DNA: TGTGCCAGCAGAACCACAGCCGGAAAGAGCTACGAGCAGTACGTC. Amino acid sequence: CASRTTAGKSYEQYV.

The sample holds many counts of this clonotype. The rearrangement uses TRBV21-1 and TRBJ1-3; the tabulated D call, TRBD1, remains unverified against the DNA. TRBV21-1 constitutes a pseudogene. The CDR3 runs to 17 residues. CDR3 in DNA: TGTGCCAGCAGCAACCTCACCGACAGGCCCTCTGGAAACACCATATATTTT. This encodes CASSNLTDRPSGNTIYF.

There are a few counts of this clonotype. CDR3: CAINAQGERVYGYTF. For the CDR3, the DNA is TGTGCCATCAATGCACAGGGGGAAAGGGTCTATGGCTACACCTTC. V and J are TRBV10-3 and TRBJ1-2; the match to TRBD1 covers 8 bases. V shed 7 bases, J shed 4 bases, and the junction held 11 bases outside the gene matches. Per the germline V gene, CDR1 is ENHRY and CDR2 is SYGVKD. CDR3 length: 15 amino acids.

A few counts support this clonotype. The gene calls are TRBV3-1 and TRBJ2-5; a possible D gene is TRBD2 (5 bases). V dropped 0 bases and J dropped 7 bases, with 15 bases sitting between them. The CDR3 loop spans 15 amino acids. Germline V gene data show CDR1 as LGHDT and CDR2 as YNNKEL (reference sequence). CDR3 nucleotide sequence: TGTGCCAGCAGCCAAGAAGGATCCGGACGGGGGACCCAGTACTTC. Protein: CASSQEGSGRGTQYF.

The chain combines TRBV29-1 with TRBJ2-2; D not resolved. CDR3 size: 11 residues. The germline V gene has CDR1 SQVTM and CDR2 ANQGSEA. The ends were cut back, 2 bases at V and 8 bases at J, with 6 bases in the middle. The CDR3 is CSVENPGELFF. The CDR3 DNA reads TGCAGCGTTGAAAATCCAGGGGAGCTGTTTTTT.

This clonotype was counted at least ten times. The chain is built from TRBV12-3 or TRBV12-4 and TRBJ1-1; D gene unclear. Trimming cost V 5 bases and J 0 bases, with 10 bases left between them. The CDR3 is 14 residues long. CDR3 in DNA: TGTGCCAGCAGTCCTAGAAGCCTGAACACTGAAGCTTTCTTT. Protein sequence: CASSPRSLNTEAFF.

This clonotype was observed at least ten times. This sequence joins TRBV12-3 or TRBV12-4 and TRBJ2-7; D remains ambiguous. V was trimmed by 2 bases and J by 1 base, leaving 6 bases between them. There are 13 residues in the CDR3. As DNA, the CDR3 is TGTGCCAGCAGTTTATACTTGTCCTACGAGCAGTACTTC. Its translation is CASSLYLSYEQYF.

The gene calls are TRBV6-2 or TRBV6-3 and TRBJ2-1; 7 nucleotides agree with TRBD2. The CDR3 runs to 17 residues. J was trimmed by 2 bases and V by 2 bases; bases with no gene match: 9. The germline V gene encodes CDR1 MNHEY and CDR2 SVGEGT. The CDR3 coding sequence is TGTGCCAGCAGTTACACGTGGGAGGGCCCTCCCTACAATGAGCAGTTCTTC. Translated, it gives CASSYTWEGPPYNEQFF.

This chain connects TRBV11-3 to TRBJ2-1; D unresolved. The V end lost 1 base, the J end lost 3 bases, and 7 bases lay between the germline ends. The CDR3 has 14 residues. From germline, CDR1 is SGHNT and CDR2 YENEEA. Here the CDR3 DNA reads TGTGCCAGCAGCTTAGGGAGTTTCTACAATGAGCAGTTCTTC. This codes for CASSLGSFYNEQFF.